This paragraph reports one T cell receptor beta chain. Antigen: not known. Total RNA was extracted at no less than 6 micrograms per sample. The use of a sample-barcoded 5' primer and a J-beta primer mix characterized a second PCR of roughly 6 to 11 cycles. A 12-random-nucleotide template-switch adaptor tagged each cDNA molecule. TCRdb called the 5' RACE reads again in MiXCR, with one record for every CDR3 protein. The data show approximately 1.5 million distinct CDR3 sequences, roughly 32% seen once. The data were obtained in a study of blood T cells in healthy people across ages. Whole-study results and caveats: Correlation between TCR beta diversity and naive T cell percentage was strong.

CDR3 size: 16 residues. Looked up from germline, CDR1 is SGHRS and CDR2 is YFSETQ. The chain carries TRBV5-1 and TRBJ2-5; 12 nucleotides agree with TRBD2. The J call may not be correct, given that the DNA end is closer to TRBJ2-7. Specimen: blood. This clonotype was sampled from a woman aged 25 to 45 in good health. The CDR3 loop reads CASSLLLAGGSSEQYF. The CDR3 DNA reads TGCGCCAGCAGCTTGTTACTAGCGGGGGGATCGTCCGAGCAGTACTTC.